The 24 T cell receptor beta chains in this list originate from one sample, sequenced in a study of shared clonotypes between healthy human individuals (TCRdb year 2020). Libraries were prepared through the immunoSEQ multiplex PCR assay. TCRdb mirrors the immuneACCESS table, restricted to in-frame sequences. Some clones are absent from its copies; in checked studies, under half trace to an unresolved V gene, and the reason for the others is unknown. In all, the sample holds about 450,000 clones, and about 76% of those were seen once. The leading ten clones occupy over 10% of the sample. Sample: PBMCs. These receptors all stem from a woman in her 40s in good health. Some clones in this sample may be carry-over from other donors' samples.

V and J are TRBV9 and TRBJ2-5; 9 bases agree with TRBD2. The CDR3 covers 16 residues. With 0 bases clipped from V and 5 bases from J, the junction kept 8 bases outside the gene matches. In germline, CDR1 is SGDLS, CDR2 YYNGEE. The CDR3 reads CASSVDGAGGRETQYF. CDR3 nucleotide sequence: TGTGCCAGCAGCGTAGACGGTGCGGGAGGGCGGGAGACCCAGTACTTC.

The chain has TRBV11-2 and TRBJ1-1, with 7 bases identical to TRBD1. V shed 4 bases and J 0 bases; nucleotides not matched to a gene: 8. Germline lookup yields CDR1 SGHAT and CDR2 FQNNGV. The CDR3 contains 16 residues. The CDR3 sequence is CASSSYRGWMNTEAFF. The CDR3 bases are TGTGCCAGCAGCTCATACAGGGGTTGGATGAACACTGAAGCTTTCTTT.

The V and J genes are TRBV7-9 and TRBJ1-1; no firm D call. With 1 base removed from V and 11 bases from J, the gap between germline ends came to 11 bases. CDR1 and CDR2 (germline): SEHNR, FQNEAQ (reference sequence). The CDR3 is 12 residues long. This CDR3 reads CASSLGERVAFF. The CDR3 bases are TGTGCCAGCAGCTTAGGGGAACGGGTTGCTTTCTTT.

The CDR3 sequence: CASSLGGQYNEQFF. CDR3 DNA: TGTGCCAGCAGCTTAGGGGGGCAATACAATGAGCAGTTCTTC. The chain uses TRBV7-7 and TRBJ2-1; weak D call: TRBD1 (6 bases). CDR1 and CDR2 (germline): SSHAT, FNYEAQ (reference sequence). Trimming removed 1 base from V and 4 bases from J, with 8 bases in between. The CDR3 loop spans 14 amino acids.

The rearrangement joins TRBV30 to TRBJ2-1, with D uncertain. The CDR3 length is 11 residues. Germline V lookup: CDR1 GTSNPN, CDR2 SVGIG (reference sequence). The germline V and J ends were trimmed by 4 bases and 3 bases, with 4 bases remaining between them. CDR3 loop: CAWTYYNEQFF. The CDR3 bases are TGTGCCTGGACCTACTACAATGAGCAGTTCTTC.

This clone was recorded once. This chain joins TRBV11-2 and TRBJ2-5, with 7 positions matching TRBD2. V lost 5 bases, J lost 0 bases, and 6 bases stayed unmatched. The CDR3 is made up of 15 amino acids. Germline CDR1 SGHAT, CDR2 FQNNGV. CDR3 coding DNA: TGTGCCAGCAGCCTTCGGGGGGAGTACCAAGAGACCCAGTACTTC. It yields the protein CASSLRGEYQETQYF.

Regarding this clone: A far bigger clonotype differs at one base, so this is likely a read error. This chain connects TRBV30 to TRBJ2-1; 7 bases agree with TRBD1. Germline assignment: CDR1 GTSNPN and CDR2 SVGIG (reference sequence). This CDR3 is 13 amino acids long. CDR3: CAWSGDSYSEQFF. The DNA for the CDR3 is TGTGCCTGGAGTGGGGACAGCTACAGTGAGCAGTTCTTC.

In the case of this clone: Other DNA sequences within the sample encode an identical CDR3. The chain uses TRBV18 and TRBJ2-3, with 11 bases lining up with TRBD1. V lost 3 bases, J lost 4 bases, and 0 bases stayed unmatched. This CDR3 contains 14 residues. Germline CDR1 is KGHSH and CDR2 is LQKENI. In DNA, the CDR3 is TGTGCCAGCTCACCGGGACAGGGGGCAGATACGCAGTATTTT. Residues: CASSPGQGADTQYF. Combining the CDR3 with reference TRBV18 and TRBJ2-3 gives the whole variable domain NAGVMQNPRHLVRRRGQEARLRCSPMKGHSHVYWYRQLPEEGLKFMVYLQKENIIDESGMPKERFSAEFPKEGPSILRIQQVVRGDSAAYFCASSPGQGADTQYFGPGTRLTVL.

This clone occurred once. The chain's CDR3 is CASSVPGTGGVFLSYEQYF. The CDR3 coding sequence is TGTGCCAGCAGTGTTCCCGGGACAGGGGGCGTTTTTTTGTCCTACGAGCAGTACTTC. The rearrangement uses TRBV28 and TRBJ2-7; 12 nucleotides align to TRBD1. The CDR3 extends over 19 amino acids. Trimming took 5 bases from V and 1 from J; bases not matched to a gene: 15. CDR1 is MDHEN, CDR2 SYDVKM, per germline.

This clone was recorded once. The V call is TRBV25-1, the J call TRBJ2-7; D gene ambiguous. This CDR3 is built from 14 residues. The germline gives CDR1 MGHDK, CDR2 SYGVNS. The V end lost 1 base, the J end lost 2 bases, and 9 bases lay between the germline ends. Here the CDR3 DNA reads TGTGCCAGCAGTGAATTGGTCGTACCCTACGAGCAGTACTTC. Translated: CASSELVVPYEQYF.

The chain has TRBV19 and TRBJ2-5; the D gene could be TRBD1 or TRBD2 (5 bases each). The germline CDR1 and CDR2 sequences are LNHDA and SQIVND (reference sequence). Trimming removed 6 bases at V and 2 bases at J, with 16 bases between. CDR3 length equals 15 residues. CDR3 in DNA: TGTGCCAGTAGCTACCGGGACCACGAACAAGAGACCCAGTACTTC. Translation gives CASSYRDHEQETQYF.

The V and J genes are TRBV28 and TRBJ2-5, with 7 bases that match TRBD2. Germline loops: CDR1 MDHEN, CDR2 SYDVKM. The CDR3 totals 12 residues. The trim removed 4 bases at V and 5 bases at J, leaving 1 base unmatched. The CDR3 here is CASSSGGETQYF. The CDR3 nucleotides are TGTGCCAGCAGTTCGGGGGGTGAGACCCAGTACTTC.

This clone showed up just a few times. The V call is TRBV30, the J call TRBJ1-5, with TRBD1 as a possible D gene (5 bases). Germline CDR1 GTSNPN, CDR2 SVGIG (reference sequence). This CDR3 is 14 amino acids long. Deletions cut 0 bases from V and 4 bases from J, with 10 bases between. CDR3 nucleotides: TGTGCCTGGAGTGTCACGGGGGGTAATCAGCCCCAGCATTTT. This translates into CAWSVTGGNQPQHF.

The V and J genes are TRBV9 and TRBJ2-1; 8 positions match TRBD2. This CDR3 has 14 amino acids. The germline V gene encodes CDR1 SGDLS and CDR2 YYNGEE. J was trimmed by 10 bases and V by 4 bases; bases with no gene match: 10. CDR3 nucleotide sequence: TGTGCCAGCAGCTGGTCTGCCCCGGGGGGGGAGCAGTTCTTC. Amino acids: CASSWSAPGGEQFF.

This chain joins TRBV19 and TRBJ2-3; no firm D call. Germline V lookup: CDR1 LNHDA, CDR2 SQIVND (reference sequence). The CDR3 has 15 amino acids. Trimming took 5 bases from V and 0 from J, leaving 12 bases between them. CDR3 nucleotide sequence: TGTGCCAGTAGTTTGTGGATAGCCAGCACAGATACGCAGTATTTT. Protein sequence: CASSLWIASTDTQYF.

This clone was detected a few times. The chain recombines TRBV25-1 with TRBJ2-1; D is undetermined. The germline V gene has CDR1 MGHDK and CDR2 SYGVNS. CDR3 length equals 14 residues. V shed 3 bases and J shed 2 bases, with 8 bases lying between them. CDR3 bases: TGTGCCAGCAGTGACATAAAACCCTACAATGAGCAGTTCTTC. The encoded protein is CASSDIKPYNEQFF.

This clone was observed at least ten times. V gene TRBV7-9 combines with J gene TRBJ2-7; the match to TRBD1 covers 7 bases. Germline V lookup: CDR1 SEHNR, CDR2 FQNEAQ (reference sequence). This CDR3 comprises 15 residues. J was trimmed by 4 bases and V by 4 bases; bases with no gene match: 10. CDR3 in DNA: TGTGCCAGCAGCTCAACGAAGGGGGCCCTATACGAGCAGTACTTC. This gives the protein CASSSTKGALYEQYF.

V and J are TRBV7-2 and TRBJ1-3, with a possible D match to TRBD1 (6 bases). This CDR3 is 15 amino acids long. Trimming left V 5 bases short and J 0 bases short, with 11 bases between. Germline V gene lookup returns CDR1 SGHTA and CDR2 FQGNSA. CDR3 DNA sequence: TGTGCCAGCAGCCCCAGGGGACACTCTGGAAACACCATATATTTT. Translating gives CASSPRGHSGNTIYF.

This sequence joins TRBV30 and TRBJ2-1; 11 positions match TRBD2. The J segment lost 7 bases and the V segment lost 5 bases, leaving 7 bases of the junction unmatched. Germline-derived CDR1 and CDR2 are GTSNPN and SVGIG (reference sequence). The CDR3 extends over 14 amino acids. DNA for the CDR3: TGTGCCTGGGCTACTAGCGGGAGTTGGAATGAGCAGTTCTTC. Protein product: CAWATSGSWNEQFF.

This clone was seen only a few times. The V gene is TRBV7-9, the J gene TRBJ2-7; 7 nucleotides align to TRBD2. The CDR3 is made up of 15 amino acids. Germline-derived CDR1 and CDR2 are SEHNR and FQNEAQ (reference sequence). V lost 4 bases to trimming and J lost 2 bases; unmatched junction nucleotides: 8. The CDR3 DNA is TGTGCCAGCAGCTCCAGCTGGGAGGGGACCTACGAGCAGTACTTC. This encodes CASSSSWEGTYEQYF. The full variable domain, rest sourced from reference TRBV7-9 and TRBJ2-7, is DTGVSQNPRHKITKRGQNVTFRCDPISEHNRLYWYRQTLGQGPEFLTYFQNEAQLEKSRLLSDRFSAERPKGSFSTLEIQRTEQGDSAMYLCASSSSWEGTYEQYFGPGTRLTVT.

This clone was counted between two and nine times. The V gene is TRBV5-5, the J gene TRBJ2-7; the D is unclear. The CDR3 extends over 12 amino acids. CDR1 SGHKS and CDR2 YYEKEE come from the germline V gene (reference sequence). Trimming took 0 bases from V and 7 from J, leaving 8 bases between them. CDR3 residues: CASSLARREQYF. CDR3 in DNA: TGTGCCAGCAGCTTGGCCCGCAGAGAGCAGTACTTC.

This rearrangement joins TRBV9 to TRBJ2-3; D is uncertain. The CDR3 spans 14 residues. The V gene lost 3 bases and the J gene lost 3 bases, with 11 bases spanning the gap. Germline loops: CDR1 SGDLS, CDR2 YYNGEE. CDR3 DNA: TGTGCCAGCAGCGAAAGACAAGGGACAGATACGCAGTATTTT. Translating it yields CASSERQGTDTQYF. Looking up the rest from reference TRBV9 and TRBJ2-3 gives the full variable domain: DSGVTQTPKHLITATGQRVTLRCSPRSGDLSVYWYQQSLDQGLQFLIQYYNGEERAKGNILERFSAQQFPDLHSELNLSSLELGDSALYFCASSERQGTDTQYFGPGTRLTVL.

The CDR3 loop is CASSVDSPSSYNEQFF. CDR3 coding DNA: TGTGCCAGCAGCGTTGACTCCCCGAGCTCCTACAATGAGCAGTTCTTC. The chain recombines TRBV7-3 with TRBJ2-1, with no clear D. The CDR3 runs to 16 residues. Trimming removed 5 bases from V and 0 bases from J, with 14 bases in between. Germline V gives CDR1 SGHTA, CDR2 FQGTGA.

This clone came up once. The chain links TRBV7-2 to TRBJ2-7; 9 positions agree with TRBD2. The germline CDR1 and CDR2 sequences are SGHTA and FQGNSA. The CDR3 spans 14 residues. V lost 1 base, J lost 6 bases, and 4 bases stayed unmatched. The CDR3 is CASSLESSGSEQYF. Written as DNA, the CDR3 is TGTGCCAGCAGCTTAGAGAGTAGCGGGAGCGAGCAGTACTTC.